These 16 T cell receptor beta chains came from one sample sequenced in a study of T cell repertoires in aging, cancer and after chemotherapy. The template was genomic DNA from peripheral blood, not RNA. A mixed TRB-A/B primer pool amplified rearranged TRB by multiplex touch-down PCR. TCRdb recomputed calls from the multiplex PCR reads with MiXCR, one row per CDR3 protein. The sample holds more than 9,000 distinct CDR3 sequences, around 30% seen once. Sequenced material: blood. The source of these receptors is a human donor in good health.

This rearrangement joins TRBV12-3 or TRBV12-4 to TRBJ2-1; 13 bases map to TRBD2. After removal of 2 bases from V and 5 bases from J, the junction contained 6 bases not matched to a gene. This CDR3 spans 17 amino acids. CDR3 in amino acids: CASSLRVTSGGDNEQFF. DNA for the CDR3: TGTGCCAGCAGTTTAAGGGTCACTAGCGGGGGGGACAATGAGCAGTTCTTC.

This chain joins TRBV6-2 or TRBV6-3 and TRBJ1-2, with D tentatively TRBD1 (6 bases). The V gene's germline CDR1 is MNHEY and CDR2 SVGEGT. V lost 6 bases and J 4 bases, leaving 15 bases between the germline ends. This CDR3 is 14 amino acids long. The CDR3 nucleotides are TGTGCCAGCAGATCGGACAGTTTTGGCTATGGCTACACCTTC. Translating gives CASRSDSFGYGYTF.

For this clonotype: This may be a read error: a much more frequent sequence differs by one nucleotide. The chain has TRBV19 and TRBJ1-2; TRBD1 matches at 9 bases. With V trimmed by 5 bases and J by 8 bases, 9 bases remained unmatched. Per the germline V gene, CDR1 is LNHDA and CDR2 is SQIVND (reference sequence). The CDR3 consists of 14 residues. This CDR3 is CASSPRTGVTGYTF. CDR3 coding DNA: TGTGCCAGTAGTCCGAGGACAGGGGTAACAGGCTACACCTTC.

The V and J genes are TRBV5-1 and TRBJ2-3; D is tentatively TRBD1 or TRBD2 (5 bases each). Germline-derived CDR1 and CDR2 are SGHRS and YFSETQ. The CDR3 totals 15 residues. The V and J ends lost 7 bases and 4 bases respectively, with 19 bases between them. CDR3: CASGETGPRADTQYF. CDR3 coding DNA: TGCGCCAGCGGAGAAACGGGGCCTAGGGCAGATACGCAGTATTTT. Looking up the rest from reference TRBV5-1 and TRBJ2-3 gives the full variable domain: KAGVTQTPRYLIKTRGQQVTLSCSPISGHRSVSWYQQTPGQGLQFLFEYFSETQRNKGNFPGRFSGRQFSNSRSEMNVSTLELGDSALYLCASGETGPRADTQYFGPGTRLTVL.

This clonotype has more than one count but fewer than ten. The V call is TRBV30, the J call TRBJ2-7; 7 nucleotides align to TRBD1. The germline V gene encodes CDR1 GTSNPN and CDR2 SVGIG (reference sequence). This CDR3 has 15 residues. J was trimmed by 0 bases and V by 0 bases; bases with no gene match: 5. The CDR3 reads CAWSVPGQSSYEQYF. DNA of the CDR3: TGTGCCTGGAGTGTTCCGGGACAGAGCTCCTACGAGCAGTACTTC.

This clonotype rates as medium-sized. The chain employs TRBV11-3 and TRBJ1-1; D is undetermined. With 1 base removed from V and 0 bases from J, the gap between germline ends came to 3 bases. CDR1 and CDR2 from the germline V gene are SGHNT and YENEEA. This CDR3 contains 13 residues. CDR3 in amino acids: CASSLGLNTEAFF. As DNA, the CDR3 is TGTGCCAGCAGCTTAGGACTGAACACTGAAGCTTTCTTT.

This clonotype was detected only once. V and J are TRBV20-1 and TRBJ1-2; 9 positions agree with TRBD1. CDR3 length: 14 residues. After removal of 3 bases from V and 3 bases from J, the junction contained 5 bases not matched to a gene. In germline, CDR1 is DFQATT, CDR2 SNEGSKA (reference sequence). CDR3 sequence: CSARTGGIYYGYTF. The CDR3 DNA sequence: TGCAGTGCTAGGACAGGGGGGATCTACTATGGCTACACCTTC.

This clonotype is medium-sized by share. The rearrangement uses TRBV29-1 and TRBJ2-7; D is possibly TRBD1 (5 bases). CDR3 size: 11 residues. In germline, CDR1 is SQVTM, CDR2 ANQGSEA. V was trimmed by 5 bases and J by 7 bases, leaving 12 bases between them. The CDR3 protein is CSVTAAGEQYF. The CDR3 nucleotides read TGCAGCGTTACGGCTGCAGGGGAGCAGTACTTC.

To note about this clonotype: This may come from a read error, since a much larger clone is one base off. V is TRBV15 and J is TRBJ2-3; D is uncertain. In germline, CDR1 is LNHNV, CDR2 YYDKDF (reference sequence). The length of the CDR3 is 16 residues. Trimming stripped 1 base from V and 3 bases from J, with 14 bases between. This chain's CDR3 is CATSRGTVSGTDTQYF. DNA of the CDR3: TGTGCCACCAGCAGAGGAACAGTATCAGGAACAGATACGCAGTATTTT.

V usage is TRBV6-5 and J usage is TRBJ2-1, with 8 bases aligning to TRBD2. The CDR3 consists of 13 residues. Trimming took 5 bases from V and 6 from J; bases not matched to a gene: 3. Germline CDR1 is MNHEY and CDR2 is SVGAGI. This chain's CDR3 is CASSAGTSNEQFF. In DNA form, the CDR3 reads TGTGCCAGCAGTGCCGGGACTAGCAATGAGCAGTTCTTC.

This clonotype has more than one count but fewer than ten. The chain couples TRBV27 to TRBJ1-5; D may be TRBD1 (6 bases). This CDR3 spans 16 amino acids. Trimming shortened V by 2 bases and J by 2 bases, and 13 bases separated the two germline ends. The germline V gene encodes CDR1 MNHEY and CDR2 SMNVEV (reference sequence). In nucleotides, the CDR3 is TGTGCCAGCAGTTTACGGGGGGCGGCGGGCAATCAGCCCCAGCATTTT. Its translation is CASSLRGAAGNQPQHF.

This clonotype has a handful of counts. This chain links TRBV5-6 with TRBJ2-7; TRBD1 aligns across 11 bases. The CDR3 length is 15 residues. Germline V gene data show CDR1 as SGHDT and CDR2 as YYEEEE. The ends lost 0 bases at V and 7 bases at J; junction bases unmatched: 6. Written as DNA, the CDR3 is TGTGCCAGCAGCTTGGACGGGACAGGGGGTAGAGAGCAGTACTTC. Its protein is CASSLDGTGGREQYF.

In its sample, this clonotype is medium-sized (0.01 to 0.1%). The chain links TRBV6-5 to TRBJ1-4; D possibly corresponds to TRBD1 (5 bases). Trimming shortened V by 0 bases and J by 8 bases, and 16 bases separated the two germline ends. The CDR3 runs to 16 residues. Germline V lookup: CDR1 MNHEY, CDR2 SVGAGI. This CDR3 is CASSYSGEGDGEKLFF. The CDR3 DNA reads TGTGCCAGCAGTTACTCAGGGGAAGGTGACGGCGAAAAACTGTTTTTT.

The J gene is TRBJ1-5, the V gene TRBV6-4; TRBD1 agrees at 8 bases. The CDR3 runs to 16 residues. V lost 9 bases, J lost 0 bases, and 10 bases stayed unmatched. The germline V gene has CDR1 MRHNA and CDR2 SNTAGT. The CDR3 spells CARRRTGQDSNQPQHF. CDR3 in DNA: TGTGCCAGGAGGAGGACAGGGCAAGATAGCAATCAGCCCCAGCATTTT.

This clonotype turned up a few times. The chain combines TRBV27 with TRBJ1-1; the D is unclear. Per the germline V gene, CDR1 is MNHEY and CDR2 is SMNVEV (reference sequence). V was pared by 8 bases and J by 0 bases, with 13 bases between. The CDR3 runs 14 residues. CDR3 sequence: CASLRWQLNTEAFF. The CDR3 bases are TGTGCCAGCCTCCGATGGCAATTGAACACTGAAGCTTTCTTT.

On this clonotype: One end of the junction does not line up with germline, which may come from a read error. The chain links TRBV12-3 or TRBV12-4 to TRBJ2-4; D tentatively fits TRBD1 or TRBD2 (6 bases each). The CDR3 has 12 residues. The CDR3 region is CASTGANNIQYF. DNA for the CDR3: TGTGCCAGCACGGGGGCCAACAACATTCAGTACTTC.